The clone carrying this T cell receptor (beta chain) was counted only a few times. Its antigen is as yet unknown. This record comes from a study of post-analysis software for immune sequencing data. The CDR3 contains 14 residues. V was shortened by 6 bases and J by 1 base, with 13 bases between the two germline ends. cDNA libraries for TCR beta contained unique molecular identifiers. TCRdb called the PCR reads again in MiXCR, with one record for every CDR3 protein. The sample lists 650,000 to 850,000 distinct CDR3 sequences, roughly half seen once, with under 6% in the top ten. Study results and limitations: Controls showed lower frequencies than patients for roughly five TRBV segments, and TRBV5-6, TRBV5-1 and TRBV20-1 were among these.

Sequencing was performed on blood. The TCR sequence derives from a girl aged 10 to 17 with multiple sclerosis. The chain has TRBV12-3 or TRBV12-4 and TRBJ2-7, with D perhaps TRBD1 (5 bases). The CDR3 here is CASRWGRVSYEQYF. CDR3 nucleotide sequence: TGTGCCAGCAGGTGGGGCAGGGTATCCTACGAGCAGTACTTC.